These 16 T cell receptor beta chains share one sample of origin, sequenced in a study of technical replicates of blood from a few donors. Assay used: immunoSEQ multiplex PCR; TCRdb lists only in-frame clones, some missing. Among 65,000 to 80,000 clones listed, about 90% were seen once. Sequenced: T cells isolated from PBMCs. Source of these receptors: a human donor in good health.

V usage is TRBV29-1 and J usage is TRBJ1-5; D is unclear. V was cut by 0 bases and J by 6 bases, with 12 bases left in between. The CDR3 contains 14 residues. Looked up from germline, CDR1 is SQVTM and CDR2 is ANQGSEA. The CDR3 region has the DNA TGCAGCGTTGAAGAAGTGGAAGGGAGTCAGCCCCAGCATTTT. This sequence encodes CSVEEVEGSQPQHF.

This rearrangement joins TRBV18 to TRBJ2-5; weak D call: TRBD1 (6 bases). V gave up 0 bases and J gave up 4 bases, with 12 bases separating them. From germline, CDR1 is KGHSH and CDR2 LQKENI. This CDR3 is 15 amino acids long. The CDR3 protein is CASSPPPRGGETQYF. The CDR3 DNA sequence: TGTGCCAGCTCACCACCGCCCAGGGGTGGAGAGACCCAGTACTTC.

CDR3: CASVQTTGVETQYF. The DNA for the CDR3 is TGTGCCAGCGTCCAAACGACAGGGGTGGAGACCCAGTACTTC. V is TRBV7-8 and J is TRBJ2-5; 8 bases fit TRBD1. The CDR3 runs 14 residues. Germline values: CDR1 SGHVS, CDR2 FQNEAQ. Trimming cost V 8 bases and J 5 bases; bases outside gene matches: 10.

This sequence joins TRBV5-8 and TRBJ1-2; 9 bases match TRBD1. The ends lost 4 bases at V and 2 bases at J; junction bases unmatched: 0. Germline V gives CDR1 SGHTS, CDR2 YDEGEE. This CDR3 spans 13 amino acids. The CDR3 sequence is CASSGQGNYGYTF. The CDR3 coding sequence is TGTGCCAGCAGCGGACAGGGGAACTATGGCTACACCTTC. Full variable domain (rest looked up from reference TRBV5-8 and TRBJ1-2): EAGVTQSPTHLIKTRGQQATLRCSPISGHTSVYWYQQALGLGLQFLLWYDEGEERNRGNFPPRFSGRQFPNYSSELNVNALELEDSALYLCASSGQGNYGYTFGSGTRLTVV.

CDR3: CASSQDGTSGDEQFF. The CDR3 coding sequence is TGCGCCAGCAGCCAAGATGGGACTAGCGGAGATGAGCAGTTCTTC. This sequence joins TRBV4-3 and TRBJ2-1; 11 bases are shared with TRBD2. Trimming took 0 bases from V and 8 from J; bases not matched to a gene: 3. Germline V gene data show CDR1 as LGHNA and CDR2 as YSLEER. The CDR3 runs 15 residues.

This clone was observed once. The chain employs TRBV19 and TRBJ1-2; D unclear. Germline loops: CDR1 LNHDA, CDR2 SQIVND (reference sequence). The CDR3 contains 13 residues. V was clipped by 1 base and J by 0 bases, with 3 bases between them. The CDR3 spells CASSIAANYGYTF. CDR3 in DNA: TGTGCCAGTAGTATAGCCGCTAACTATGGCTACACCTTC. The full variable domain, in which reference TRBV19 and TRBJ1-2 provide the parts outside the CDR3, is DGGITQSPKYLFRKEGQNVTLSCEQNLNHDAMYWYRQDPGQGLRLIYYSQIVNDFQKGDIAEGYSVSREKKESFPLTVTSAQKNPTAFYLCASSIAANYGYTFGSGTRLTVV.

This sequence joins TRBV6-5 and TRBJ2-7, with 9 bases matching TRBD2. Germline CDR1 reads MNHEY; CDR2 reads SVGAGI. This CDR3 region has 14 residues. Trimming took 8 bases from V and 1 from J; bases not matched to a gene: 6. Here the CDR3 reads CASGLAGVSYEQYF. Written as DNA, the CDR3 is TGTGCCAGCGGATTAGCGGGAGTGTCCTACGAGCAGTACTTC.

The gene calls are TRBV10-3 and TRBJ2-5; D is perhaps TRBD2 (6 bases). In germline, CDR1 is ENHRY, CDR2 SYGVKD. V lost 4 bases to trimming and J lost 3 bases, with 12 bases between them. This CDR3 contains 14 residues. DNA for the CDR3: TGTGCCATCAGTGTTAACCCGGGGGAAGAGACCCAGTACTTC. Its translation is CAISVNPGEETQYF.

The J gene is TRBJ2-7, the V gene TRBV15, with D possibly being TRBD2 (5 bases). With 0 bases removed from V and 7 bases from J, the gap between germline ends came to 13 bases. Germline values: CDR1 LNHNV, CDR2 YYDKDF (reference sequence). The CDR3 is 14 amino acids. The CDR3 protein is CATSREFGGGEQYF. The CDR3 nucleotides read TGTGCCACCAGCAGAGAGTTTGGAGGAGGAGAGCAGTACTTC.

V and J are TRBV9 and TRBJ2-3; 8 nucleotides line up with TRBD1. J gave up 2 bases and V 3 bases, and 8 bases lay outside the gene matches. This CDR3 is 16 amino acids long. Germline CDR1 and CDR2: SGDLS and YYNGEE. The CDR3 bases are TGTGCCAGCAGCGCAGAACCAGGGGGCCCCACAGATACGCAGTATTTT. It codes for CASSAEPGGPTDTQYF.

As concerns this clone: Other DNA sequences of this sample code for an identical CDR3. The chain carries TRBV25-1 and TRBJ1-1; D uncertain. The CDR3 has 12 residues. CDR1 MGHDK and CDR2 SYGVNS come from the germline V gene. Deletions cut 2 bases from V and 5 bases from J, with 6 bases between. The CDR3 nucleotides are TGTGCCAGCAGTGAAGGCGGGACTGAAGCTTTCTTT. Translation gives CASSEGGTEAFF.

This chain joins TRBV7-6 and TRBJ2-7, with 7 positions matching TRBD1. V shed 4 bases and J 2 bases; nucleotides not matched to a gene: 8. The CDR3 extends over 15 amino acids. The germline V gene encodes CDR1 SGHVS and CDR2 FNYEAQ. CDR3 amino acids: CASSYRDSVAYEQYF. The DNA for the CDR3 is TGTGCCAGCAGCTACCGGGACAGCGTAGCCTACGAGCAGTACTTC.

The V gene is TRBV19, the J gene TRBJ2-6, with D unclear. V lost 7 bases and J lost 0, with 10 bases in between. The CDR3 runs 15 residues. Germline loops: CDR1 LNHDA, CDR2 SQIVND (reference sequence). The CDR3 DNA is TGTGCCAGTACCCCACAGAGCTCTGGGGCCAACGTCCTGACTTTC. Its translation is CASTPQSSGANVLTF.

This sequence joins TRBV28 and TRBJ2-1; D unclear. The germline V gene encodes CDR1 MDHEN and CDR2 SYDVKM. The CDR3 length is 11 residues. V was pared by 2 bases and J by 8 bases, with 4 bases between. The CDR3 sequence: CASSLVDEQFF. CDR3 nucleotides: TGTGCCAGCAGTTTAGTCGATGAGCAGTTCTTC. The complete variable domain, with remaining parts taken from reference TRBV28 and TRBJ2-1, reads DVKVTQSSRYLVKRTGEKVFLECVQDMDHENMFWYRQDPGLGLRLIYFSYDVKMKEKGDIPEGYSVSREKKERFSLILESASTNQTSMYLCASSLVDEQFFGPGTRLTVL.

This clone has only one observation. The chain uses TRBV7-3 and TRBJ2-1; D gene ambiguous. CDR1 is SGHTA and CDR2 is FQGTGA in the germline V gene. V was clipped by 3 bases and J by 5 bases, with 2 bases between them. This CDR3 comprises 11 residues. Written as DNA, the CDR3 is TGTGCCAGCAGCTTCGACAATGAGCAGTTCTTC. Residues: CASSFDNEQFF.

CDR3 nucleotides: TGTGCCAGTAGTATAGCCAGGGGTAAGGGAACTAATGAAAAACTGTTTTTT. It translates to CASSIARGKGTNEKLFF. The chain recombines TRBV19 with TRBJ1-4; possibly TRBD1 for D (6 bases). Per the germline V gene, CDR1 is LNHDA and CDR2 is SQIVND (reference sequence). V was clipped by 1 base and J by 1 base, with 13 bases between them. The CDR3 runs 17 residues.